Below, one TCR beta chain is given with its context. The sample holds one count of this clone. Which antigen it targets is not known. No base qualities exist here, and no much larger clone lies one base off it. This sample was included in a study of OX40 agonist ivuxolimab in advanced cancers. Context from the whole study: The costimulatory receptor OX40 (CD134) was targeted by ivuxolimab, a fully human IgG2 agonistic monoclonal antibody. Peripheral TCRbeta sequencing aimed to test whether ivuxolimab altered TCR sequence diversity and caused clonal T-cell expansion. The paper describes the monotherapy dose-escalation part (N of about 52 patients) of the phase I trial of ivuxolimab. Three dose-escalation patients achieved partial responses, one with hepatocellular carcinoma and two with cutaneous melanoma. Intravenous ivuxolimab was administered to patients every 2 weeks at six dose levels: 0.01, 0.1, 0.3, 1.5, 3 and 10 mg/kg. Prior anti-PD-1, anti-PD-L1 or anti-CTLA-4 therapy was permitted, and checkpoint inhibitors had been received by roughly two fifths of dose-escalation patients. Among the roughly 52 dose-escalation patients, some 19 had hepatocellular carcinoma, 15 or so melanoma, 9 renal cell carcinoma and 9 head and neck cancer. In the dose-escalation cohort, over 65% of patients were male, and the mean age was around 60 years, with a range of roughly 20 to 80.

What the work shows at the level of the full study, not this receptor alone: Clonal expansion of both CD4+ and CD8+ blood T cells was observed from baseline to week 6 at doses 0.1 to 3.0 mg/kg. After ivuxolimab, expanded clones were on average more numerous among CD8+ T cells than among CD4+ T cells. The antigen specificity of the clonally expanded peripheral T cells was not determined. Low levels of normalized T-cell clonal expansion were also shown by some nonresponding patients. Partial responders in the 0.1-3.0 mg/kg groups had among the lowest normalized peripheral clonal expansion, especially among CD8+ T cells.

Genomic DNA was extracted from sorted cells for sequencing of the TCRbeta CDR3 region. The immunoSEQ Assay was used to sequence the TCRbeta CDR3 regions. Imported from immuneACCESS, the table was reduced by TCRdb to in-frame sequences with V and J called. These copies leave out some clones; in studies compared against another copy, an unresolved V gene accounts for under half, and the cause of the remainder is not known. The sample records 61,000 or so clones, about four fifths of which are singletons. The ten largest clones add up to approximately 3.2% of the sample. From a lookup of the germline V gene (reference sequence), CDR1 and CDR2 are LNHDA and SQIVND. The cysteine opens and the phenylalanine closes a CDR3 of 15 amino acids. Only the CDR3 DNA is retained, 45 bases long and in frame from the first base. V is pared back by 4 bases and J by 0 bases, with 9 bases lying between the germline termini.

The trial excluded patients who had a history of autoimmune disease or were on systemic immunosuppression. Peripheral blood for TCR sequencing was collected from all dose cohorts at baseline, on cycle 4 day 1, and on cycle 7 day 1. Samples were obtained from an open-label, multicenter, first-in-human phase I dose-escalation trial of ivuxolimab. Adults with locally advanced or metastatic head and neck squamous cell, hepatocellular, melanoma or renal cell carcinoma were enrolled in the trial. Before TCR sequencing, CD4+ T cells and CD8+ T cells were sorted from peripheral blood as separate populations.

The V gene is TRBV19 and the J gene is TRBJ1-4; no D segment can be confidently identified. The clonotype comes from an adult with an advanced solid tumor such as melanoma, head and neck, liver or kidney cancer. The sequenced sample was CD4+ or CD8+ T cells sorted from blood, obtained in a trial of the OX40 agonist ivuxolimab. The sequenced DNA is TGTGCCAGTAGTAGCACGGAGGCAACTAATGAAAAACTGTTTTTT. Its protein is CASSSTEATNEKLFF.